This T cell receptor (beta chain) comes out of a study of tumor-infiltrating lymphocytes in primary liver carcinoma. Study overall: Surgical resection served as treatment for the primary liver carcinoma of these patients. The five patients, who were men and women, ranged in age from 30 to 69 years. Study conclusions and caveats: Researchers did not compare CD4+ and CD8+ repertoires, as samples were bulk unsorted. Blood had a significantly lower top-250-clone fraction than tumors did (p = 0.039).

CDR3 length equals 13 residues. The germline V gene encodes CDR1 SGHNT and CDR2 YENEEA. For blood RNA, unsorted whole blood served as the source, and germline DNA was extracted too. Comment on this clonotype: The antigen remains undetermined. Sequence at one end of the junction differs from germline and may be a read error.

The input was 400 to 500 ng total RNA; TCR beta cDNA was made from it with a constant-region primer. Libraries of TCR beta came from three nested multiplex PCR rounds with slightly modified ARM-PCR. A C-beta reverse primer and TRBV1-TRBV30 forward primers served in each of the first two PCR rounds, at 9 to 10 cycles apiece. TCRdb re-analysed the multiplex PCR reads in MiXCR, keeping a single row per CDR3 protein. The sample includes around 170,000 distinct CDR3 sequences, approximately 60% of them seen just once. The sequenced sample consisted of peripheral blood. The chain carries TRBV11-3 and TRBJ2-5, with TRBD1 identical over 7 bases. This TCR was recovered from a man between 35 and 55 years old with primary liver carcinoma and hepatitis B virus infection. CDR3 nucleotide sequence: TGTGCCAGAAGCTCAGGGGGCCAAGAGACCCAGTACTTC. Its translation is CARSSGGQETQYF.